This T cell receptor (beta chain) was sequenced for a study of long-term antiretroviral therapy in people with HIV. Whole-study findings and limits: Pre-ART expanded TRB clones stayed dominant throughout, though often decreasing after ART. Repertoires with HIV possessed tighter CDR3 length spans than those of controls.

Version v3.0 of the immunoSEQ assay was performed at survey level. Using immunoSEQ multiplex PCR, the repertoire was profiled, and TCRdb retains in-frame clones only, with some absent. The sample includes 30,000 or so clones, approximately 90% of them seen just once. For this clone: No antigen is known for it.

This CDR3 is built from 14 residues. Trimming removed 5 bases at V and 1 base at J, with 10 bases between. Germline V CDR1 and CDR2: SGHNT, YENEEA. The clonotype was recovered from a man aged 50-60 years with HIV. The genes are TRBV11-3 and TRBJ2-3; D possibly corresponds to TRBD1 (5 bases). Sequenced material: unsorted PBMCs, taken around 5 years before starting antiretroviral therapy. CDR3 residues: CASSEDSRTDTQYF. The CDR3 nucleotides are TGTGCCAGCAGCGAAGACAGCCGCACAGATACGCAGTATTTT.